This T cell receptor (beta chain) stems from a study of sequential checkpoint blockade in melanoma. The treatment denotes: randomized to nivolumab then ipilimumab (arm A) or the reverse (arm B). Patients had received no earlier DNA-damaging chemotherapy. Only in-frame clones appear in the TCRdb table, and some are missing; sequencing was by immunoSEQ multiplex PCR. The data hold approximately 28,000 clones, with about 83% observed a single time. The germline V gene has CDR1 MNHEY and CDR2 SVGAGI. The V gene end was trimmed by 7 bases and the J gene end by 6 bases; junction bases not matched to a gene: 4. This CDR3 is 13 amino acids long.

This receptor was taken from a human donor with melanoma. V and J are TRBV6-5 and TRBJ2-2; 8 nucleotides agree with TRBD1. The sequenced sample was CD8+ T cells sorted from blood (inferred from file names), obtained from a patient given nivolumab and ipilimumab in sequence. The CDR3 loop is CASNQGASGELFF. In DNA, the CDR3 is TGTGCCAGCAATCAGGGGGCGTCCGGGGAGCTGTTTTTT.